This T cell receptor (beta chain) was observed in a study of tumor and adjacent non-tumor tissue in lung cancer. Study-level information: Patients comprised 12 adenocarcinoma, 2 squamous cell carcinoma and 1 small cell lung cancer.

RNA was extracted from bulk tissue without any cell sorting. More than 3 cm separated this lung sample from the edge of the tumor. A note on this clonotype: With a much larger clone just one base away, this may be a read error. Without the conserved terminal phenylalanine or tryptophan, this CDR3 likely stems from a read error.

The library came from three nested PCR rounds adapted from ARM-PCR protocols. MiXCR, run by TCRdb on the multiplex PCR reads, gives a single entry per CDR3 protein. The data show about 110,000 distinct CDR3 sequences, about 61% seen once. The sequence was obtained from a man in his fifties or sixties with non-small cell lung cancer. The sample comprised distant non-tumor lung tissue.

The CDR3 loop reads CASSQEEGRPNTGELFL. The CDR3 coding sequence is TGCGCCAGCAGCCAAGAGGAAGGGAGACCAAACACCGGGGAGCTGTTTCTT. The chain uses TRBV4-1 and TRBJ2-2; the D gene is possibly TRBD2 (5 bases). Trimming pared 0 bases from V and 2 bases from J, leaving 13 bases between. CDR3 length: 17 residues. CDR1 is MGHRA and CDR2 is YSYEKL in the germline V gene.